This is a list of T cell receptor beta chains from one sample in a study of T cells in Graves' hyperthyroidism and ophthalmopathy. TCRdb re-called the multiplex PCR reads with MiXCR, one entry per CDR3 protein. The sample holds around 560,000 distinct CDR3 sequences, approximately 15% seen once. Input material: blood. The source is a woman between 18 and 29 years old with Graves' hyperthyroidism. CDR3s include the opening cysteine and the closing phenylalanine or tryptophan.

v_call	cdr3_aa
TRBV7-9	CASSQTGGEAFF
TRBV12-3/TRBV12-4	CASKYLEGYEQYF
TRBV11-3	CASSDRTGSRTQYF
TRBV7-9	CASSLAQGVTGELFF
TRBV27	CASSLPGQGAGETQYF
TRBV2	CASSAGRDYNEQFF
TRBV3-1	CASSLPGSSYNEQFF
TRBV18	CASSPPSAETQYF
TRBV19	CASSIGAGANVLTF
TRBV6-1	CATPSGLATDTQYF
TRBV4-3	CASSQESAGGWATGELFF
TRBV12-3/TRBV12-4	CASSFIDSGANVLTF
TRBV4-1	CASSQGPTYEQYF
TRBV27	CASSRRTNYEQYF
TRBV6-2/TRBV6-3	CASSYGTGFLGRGANVLTF
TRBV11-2	CASSRAGHLNTEAFF
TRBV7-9	CASSADREDSEAFF
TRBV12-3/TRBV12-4	CASTTGDRGFHEQFF
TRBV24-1	CATSDGTSGGYNEQFF
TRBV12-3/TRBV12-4	CASSFRADYGYTF
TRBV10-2	CASSPPPEGEQYF
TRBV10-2	CASRDVPNTEAFF
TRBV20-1	CTPGLAGNNEQFF
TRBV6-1	CASSYRFLAGGETQYF
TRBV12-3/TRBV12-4	CASSLGGGLSYEKLFF
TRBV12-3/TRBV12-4	CASSFGSGGVYEQYF
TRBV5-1	CASSLAGDTSGNTIYF
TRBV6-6	CASSYSDTPGSGYTF
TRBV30	CAWSPLAGGGEQFF
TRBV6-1	CASSSRQAGNQPQHF
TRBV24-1	CATSDSGTVPNQPQHF
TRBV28	CASSLPKTSRLLDTQYF
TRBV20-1	CSARVAGGQPQHF
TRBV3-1	CASSPGLAGGQETQYF
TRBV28	CASSPGWAGQPQHF
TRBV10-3	CAISGTDTQYF
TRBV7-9	CASSQGGGHLNTEAFF
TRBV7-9	CASSLAWGTMNTEAFF
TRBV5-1	CASSLDAREGEQYF
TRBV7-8	CASSRGGASDTQYF
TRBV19	CASSILTEANYGYTF
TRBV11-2	CASSLSFPGSSSYEQYF
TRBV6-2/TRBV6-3	CASSYSCCHNPNLDIQYF
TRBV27	CASKDRLYGYTF
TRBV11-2	CASSLGARNYEQYF
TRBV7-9	CASSPNRGPSSYNSPLHF
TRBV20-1	CSASISDRGYGYTF
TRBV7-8	CASSVRGYYGYTF
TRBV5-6	CASRRLAIGMNTEAFF
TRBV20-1	CSARVWAGSYEQYF
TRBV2	CASSNGLAGGGTDTQYF
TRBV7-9	CASSLDRDYRRQYF
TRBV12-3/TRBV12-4	CASSLSGIIGQPQHF
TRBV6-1	CASSTRMGDVSNQPQHF
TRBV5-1	CASPSHQEVQPQHF
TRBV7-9	CASSARGDTDTQYF
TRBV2	CASSGTSGSRTDTQYF
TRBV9	CASSVATGGSSYNEQFF